Listed here are 24 T cell receptor beta chains from one sample, sequenced in a study of CD8 T cells in Susac syndrome. Random-hexamer reverse transcription was applied to about 0.45 to 1 ug RNA. TCRdb reanalysed the immunoSEQ multiplex PCR reads using MiXCR and keeps one entry per CDR3 protein. The repertoire consists of nearly 200,000 distinct CDR3 sequences, with roughly 96% occurring once and the leading ten covering under 0.095%. The sample consisted of CD4+ T cells from PBMCs. Receptors originate from a human donor with multiple sclerosis.

The chain couples TRBV7-8 to TRBJ1-3; TRBD1 is a possible D gene (5 bases). CDR3 length: 14 residues. With 1 base removed from V and 6 bases from J, the gap between germline ends came to 10 bases. Germline V CDR1 and CDR2: SGHVS, FQNEAQ. CDR3 in DNA: TGTGCCAGCAGCTTAGGGCTAGGGACAAACACCATATATTTT. It yields the protein CASSLGLGTNTIYF.

The chain links TRBV25-1 to TRBJ2-7; D not certain. V shed 1 base and J shed 1 base, with 2 bases lying between them. Germline values: CDR1 MGHDK, CDR2 SYGVNS. CDR3 size: 12 residues. Here the CDR3 reads CASSEWSYEQYF. In DNA form, the CDR3 reads TGTGCCAGCAGTGAATGGTCCTACGAGCAGTACTTC.

This clonotype showed up just once. The rearrangement uses TRBV30 and TRBJ1-2; possibly TRBD1 for D (6 bases). V was shortened by 8 bases and J by 4 bases, with 14 bases between the two germline ends. Germline V lookup: CDR1 GTSNPN, CDR2 SVGIG (reference sequence). The CDR3 totals 12 residues. CDR3 loop: CAVGGPTYGYTF. The CDR3 nucleotides are TGTGCCGTAGGGGGACCAACCTATGGCTACACCTTC.

This chain joins TRBV24-1 and TRBJ2-1; TRBD2 matches at 8 bases. CDR1 and CDR2 (germline): KGHDR, SFDVKD. V shed 5 bases and J 5 bases; nucleotides not matched to a gene: 7. The CDR3 is 15 amino acids. The CDR3 is CATSVREGGNNEQFF. For the CDR3, the DNA is TGTGCCACCAGTGTTCGGGAGGGGGGGAACAATGAGCAGTTCTTC.

The rearrangement joins TRBV30 to TRBJ2-3; 8 positions match TRBD2. The V segment lost 5 bases and the J segment 6 bases; nucleotides outside the gene matches: 4. CDR1 and CDR2 from the germline V gene are GTSNPN and SVGIG (reference sequence). The CDR3 sequence is 12 residues long. In DNA, the CDR3 is TGTGCCTGGGCCGCGGGAGGCGATACGCAGTATTTT. Protein product: CAWAAGGDTQYF. The whole variable domain, filled in from reference TRBV30 and TRBJ2-3, reads SQTIHQWPATLVQPVGSPLSLECTVEGTSNPNLYWYRQAAGRGLQLLFYSVGIGQISSEVPQNLSASRPQDRQFILSSKKLLLSDSGFYLCAWAAGGDTQYFGPGTRLTVL.

The genes are TRBV3-1 and TRBJ2-7; tentative D call: TRBD2 (5 bases). Between the trimmed V and J ends, which lost 0 bases and 1 base, there was a span of 13 bases. This CDR3 spans 16 amino acids. Germline V CDR1 and CDR2: LGHDT, YNNKEL (reference sequence). The CDR3 loop is CASSQDGGRASYEQYF. The CDR3 region has the DNA TGTGCCAGCAGCCAAGATGGAGGCAGAGCATCCTACGAGCAGTACTTC.

The chain employs TRBV9 and TRBJ1-2; no firm D call. Trimming took off 3 bases at V and 4 bases at J, with 10 bases between the two ends. Per the germline V gene, CDR1 is SGDLS and CDR2 is YYNGEE. CDR3 length: 13 residues. CDR3 nucleotides: TGTGCCAGCAGCGCGGCAGGCCCCTATGGCTACACCTTC. It yields the protein CASSAAGPYGYTF.

V and J are TRBV24-1 and TRBJ1-1; D may be TRBD1 (5 bases). V lost 4 bases and J 1 base, leaving 12 bases between the germline ends. There are 15 residues in the CDR3. Germline V gene sequence: CDR1 KGHDR, CDR2 SFDVKD. The CDR3 is CATSEGTGPNTEAFF. The DNA of the CDR3 is TGTGCCACCAGTGAAGGGACCGGACCGAACACTGAAGCTTTCTTT.

The V call is TRBV20-1, the J call TRBJ2-1, with no clear D. Trimming stripped 3 bases from V and 5 bases from J, with 14 bases between. Germline CDR1 reads DFQATT; CDR2 reads SNEGSKA (reference sequence). The CDR3 consists of 14 residues. The CDR3 bases are TGCAGTGCTAGTTACCACGGCCTAGACAATGAGCAGTTCTTC. Translating gives CSASYHGLDNEQFF.

This chain joins TRBV5-4 and TRBJ2-3; unclear D gene. Trimming took 0 bases from V and 3 from J, leaving 5 bases between them. Germline CDR1 and CDR2: SGHNT and YYREEE (reference sequence). The CDR3 runs 13 residues. This CDR3 is CASSLEQTDTQYF. CDR3 nucleotides: TGTGCCAGCAGCTTGGAGCAAACAGATACGCAGTATTTT.

CDR3 nucleotide sequence: TGTGCCAGCAGTGAAGAAGACAGGGCCGGGGGGGATACGCAGTATTTT. This gives the protein CASSEEDRAGGDTQYF. The chain couples TRBV6-1 to TRBJ2-3; D may correspond to TRBD1 or TRBD2 (7 bases each). CDR3 length: 16 amino acids. Germline V gene data show CDR1 as MNHNS and CDR2 as SASEGT. Deletions cut 1 base from V and 6 bases from J, with 17 bases between.

V gene TRBV27 combines with J gene TRBJ1-1; no clear D gene. Trimming took off 6 bases at V and 4 bases at J, with 6 bases between the two ends. This CDR3 has 11 residues. The germline V gene has CDR1 MNHEY and CDR2 SMNVEV (reference sequence). The CDR3 spells CASRTVTEAFF. CDR3 coding DNA: TGTGCCAGCAGGACGGTCACTGAAGCTTTCTTT.

Only one count was recorded for this clonotype. This chain joins TRBV2 and TRBJ1-2; no definite D call. This CDR3 region has 14 residues. With 4 bases removed from V and 5 bases from J, the gap between germline ends came to 14 bases. Germline V gene data show CDR1 as SNHLY and CDR2 as FYNNEI. The CDR3 sequence: CASSVGRLQYGYTF. The CDR3 nucleotides read TGTGCCAGCAGTGTCGGTCGACTCCAATATGGCTACACCTTC.

The chain is built from TRBV20-1 and TRBJ2-1; 11 positions match TRBD2. Trimming removed 5 bases from V and 0 bases from J; junction bases left unmatched: 6. This CDR3 is 16 amino acids long. Germline CDR1 is DFQATT and CDR2 is SNEGSKA (reference sequence). The CDR3 coding sequence is TGCAGTGCTCCCAGACTAGCGGGGATCTCCTACAATGAGCAGTTCTTC. It yields the protein CSAPRLAGISYNEQFF.

The CDR3 reads CATSDGSSGDDEQFF. The CDR3 nucleotides read TGTGCCACCAGTGATGGTTCTAGCGGGGACGATGAGCAGTTCTTC. The J gene is TRBJ2-1, the V gene TRBV24-1, with 9 bases matching TRBD2. Germline V gene lookup returns CDR1 KGHDR and CDR2 SFDVKD. The trim removed 3 bases at V and 8 bases at J, leaving 7 bases unmatched. The CDR3 consists of 15 residues.

The V and J genes are TRBV7-2 and TRBJ2-3; unclear D gene. CDR1 and CDR2 (germline): SGHTA, FQGNSA. Trimming took 0 bases from V and 5 from J, leaving 15 bases between them. The CDR3 runs to 16 residues. CDR3 sequence (DNA): TGTGCCAGCAGCTTAGCGATGGCAGCCTTCAGAGATACGCAGTATTTT. This codes for CASSLAMAAFRDTQYF. Full variable domain (missing parts from reference TRBV7-2 and TRBJ2-3): GAGVSQSPSNKVTEKGKDVELRCDPISGHTALYWYRQSLGQGLEFLIYFQGNSAPDKSGLPSDRFSAERTGGSVSTLTIQRTQQEDSAVYLCASSLAMAAFRDTQYFGPGTRLTVL.

V and J are TRBV12-3 or TRBV12-4 and TRBJ1-2, with TRBD1 matching 8 bases. With 3 bases clipped from V and 4 bases from J, the junction kept 1 base outside the gene matches. This CDR3 has 13 amino acids. The DNA for the CDR3 is TGTGCCAGCAGTTTGGGACAGGTCTATGGCTACACCTTC. It encodes CASSLGQVYGYTF.

The chain couples TRBV3-1 to TRBJ1-5, with a tentative D call TRBD1 (5 bases). Germline V gives CDR1 LGHDT, CDR2 YNNKEL (reference sequence). Trimming pared 1 base from V and 3 bases from J, leaving 10 bases between. The CDR3 runs 15 residues. The CDR3 reads CASSQGPGHNQPQHF. For the CDR3, the DNA is TGTGCCAGCAGCCAAGGTCCAGGACACAATCAGCCCCAGCATTTT.

The V call is TRBV13, the J call TRBJ2-1; D uncertain. This CDR3 comprises 14 residues. The V gene's germline CDR1 is PRHDT and CDR2 FYEKMQ (reference sequence). V shed 5 bases and J shed 9 bases, with 17 bases lying between them. The CDR3 sequence is CASSRGGPTGEQFF. The CDR3 bases are TGTGCCAGCAGCAGAGGCGGACCAACGGGTGAGCAGTTCTTC. Full variable domain (rest looked up from reference TRBV13 and TRBJ2-1): AAGVIQSPRHLIKEKRETATLKCYPIPRHDTVYWYQQGPGQDPQFLISFYEKMQSDKGSIPDRFSAQQFSDYHSELNMSSLELGDSALYFCASSRGGPTGEQFFGPGTRLTVL.

The chain is built from TRBV3-1 and TRBJ2-7; 7 bases map to TRBD2. The V gene end was trimmed by 4 bases and the J gene end by 5 bases; junction bases not matched to a gene: 2. The CDR3 runs 12 residues. In germline, CDR1 is LGHDT, CDR2 YNNKEL (reference sequence). CDR3 in DNA: TGTGCCAGCAGCCGCGGGACTAACGAGCAGTACTTC. As protein: CASSRGTNEQYF.

J is TRBJ2-5 and V is TRBV30; the D is unclear. Germline CDR1 is GTSNPN and CDR2 is SVGIG (reference sequence). CDR3 size: 12 residues. Trimming pared 5 bases from V and 3 bases from J, leaving 10 bases between. The CDR3 spells CAWEPGEETQYF. CDR3 DNA sequence: TGTGCCTGGGAGCCGGGTGAAGAGACCCAGTACTTC.

The J gene is TRBJ1-3, the V gene TRBV29-1; possibly TRBD1 for D (6 bases). Trimming removed 3 bases at V and 4 bases at J, with 13 bases between. This CDR3 region has 14 residues. Germline V gene sequence: CDR1 SQVTM, CDR2 ANQGSEA. The CDR3 here is CSVDRGAGGNTIYF. CDR3 bases: TGCAGCGTTGACAGGGGCGCGGGAGGAAACACCATATATTTT. Looking up the rest from reference TRBV29-1 and TRBJ1-3 gives the full variable domain: SAVISQKPSRDICQRGTSLTIQCQVDSQVTMMFWYRQQPGQSLTLIATANQGSEATYESGFVIDKFPISRPNLTFSTLTVSNMSPEDSSIYLCSVDRGAGGNTIYFGEGSWLTVV.

This chain joins TRBV30 and TRBJ2-1; D is uncertain. This CDR3 is 13 amino acids long. Germline CDR1 reads GTSNPN; CDR2 reads SVGIG (reference sequence). Trimming removed 2 bases at V and 6 bases at J, with 11 bases between. Written as DNA, the CDR3 is TGTGCCTGGAGTCTCGCGCTGGGCAATGAGCAGTTCTTC. It yields the protein CAWSLALGNEQFF. Supplemented by reference TRBV30 and TRBJ2-1, the full variable domain reads SQTIHQWPATLVQPVGSPLSLECTVEGTSNPNLYWYRQAAGRGLQLLFYSVGIGQISSEVPQNLSASRPQDRQFILSSKKLLLSDSGFYLCAWSLALGNEQFFGPGTRLTVL.

This clonotype occurred once. This chain uses TRBV27 with TRBJ2-3, with D hard to call. Germline V gene lookup returns CDR1 MNHEY and CDR2 SMNVEV (reference sequence). The CDR3 runs 18 residues. V lost 0 bases and J lost 3, with 19 bases in between. The CDR3 protein is CASSLSPRPGSRTDTQYF. The CDR3 coding sequence is TGTGCCAGCAGTTTATCCCCTCGTCCGGGTAGCAGGACAGATACGCAGTATTTT.